Sequencing of this T cell receptor (beta chain) was carried out in a study of PD-1 blockade in classical Hodgkin lymphoma. Study conclusions and caveats: The diversity seen at baseline in complete responders resembled that of newly diagnosed patients.

Some clones are missing from TCRdb's copy, which holds only in-frame ones; the method was immunoSEQ multiplex PCR. The sample contains tens of thousands of clones, 80% of which appear only once. The time point here: cycle 4 day 1 (C4D1), after less than 7 weeks of nivolumab. Autologous stem cell transplantation was followed by relapse in every patient, and brentuximab vedotin exposure varied. The patients, who had relapsed/refractory classical Hodgkin lymphoma, achieved best responses of complete response, partial response or progressive disease. This clone was detected once. Its specificity is unknown. The CDR3 contains 12 residues. Germline-derived CDR1 and CDR2 are SGHDT and YYEEEE. Trimming stripped 4 bases from V and 8 bases from J, with 12 bases between.

The receptor comes from a human donor with classical Hodgkin lymphoma. The V and J genes are TRBV5-6 and TRBJ1-2; possible D gene TRBD1, 5 bases. The source was peripheral blood mononuclear cells (PBMCs), collected before the fourth cycle of nivolumab. CDR3 nucleotides: TGTGCCAGCAGCCCGGACACGGGGGGCTACACCTTC. Translating gives CASSPDTGGYTF.